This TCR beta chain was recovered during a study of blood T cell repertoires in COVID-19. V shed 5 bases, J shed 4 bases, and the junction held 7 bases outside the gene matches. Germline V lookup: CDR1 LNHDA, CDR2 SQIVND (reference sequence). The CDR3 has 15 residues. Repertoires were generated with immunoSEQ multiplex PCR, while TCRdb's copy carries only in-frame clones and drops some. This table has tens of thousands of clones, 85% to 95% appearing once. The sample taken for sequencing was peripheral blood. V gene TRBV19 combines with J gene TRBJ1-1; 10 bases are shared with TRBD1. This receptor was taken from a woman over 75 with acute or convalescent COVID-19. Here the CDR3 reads CASSETGTGVTEAFF. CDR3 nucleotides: TGTGCCAGTAGTGAGACCGGGACAGGGGTCACTGAAGCTTTCTTT.